This T cell receptor (beta chain) was retrieved from a study of T-cell reconstitution after alpha-beta-depleted transplantation in children. This clonotype was seen ten or more times. Germline CDR1 reads SGHRS; CDR2 reads YFSETQ. The CDR3 length is 15 residues. Trimming cost V 0 bases and J 0 bases, with 7 bases left between them. Unique molecular identifiers were built into the TCRbeta library. One entry per CDR3 protein, called by TCRdb with MiXCR from the PCR reads. Of some 200,000 distinct CDR3 sequences detected, more than 7.5% appear once; the ten largest clones hold approximately 4.7%. V usage is TRBV5-1 and J usage is TRBJ2-4, with D uncertain. The source is a human donor who donated a stem cell graft to a child with SCID. The sequencing here drew on PBMCs from the stem cell graft donor, taken from the stem cell graft. As DNA, the CDR3 is TGCGCCAGCAGCTTGGACAACCTAGCCAAAAACATTCAGTACTTC. Amino acid sequence: CASSLDNLAKNIQYF. The whole variable domain, filled in from reference TRBV5-1 and TRBJ2-4, reads KAGVTQTPRYLIKTRGQQVTLSCSPISGHRSVSWYQQTPGQGLQFLFEYFSETQRNKGNFPGRFSGRQFSNSRSEMNVSTLELGDSALYLCASSLDNLAKNIQYFGAGTRLSVL.